The 23 T cell receptor beta chains given below trace back to one sample, sequenced in a study of T-cell reconstitution after alpha-beta-depleted transplantation in children. Unique molecular identifiers were built into the TCRbeta library. TCRdb re-analysed the PCR reads in MiXCR, keeping a single row per CDR3 protein. In the table there are approximately 630,000 distinct CDR3 sequences, about 12% of which are singletons. Sequencing used PBMCs, obtained before TCRalphabeta/CD19-depleted stem cell transplant. These receptors all stem from a girl aged 2-15 years with congenital amegakaryocytic thrombocytopenia, due to receive a stem cell transplant.

This clonotype was detected ten times or more. The chain employs TRBV20-1 and TRBJ1-1; D unclear. CDR3 length equals 13 residues. Between the trimmed V and J ends, which lost 6 bases and 0 bases, there was a span of 11 bases. Germline CDR1 reads DFQATT; CDR2 reads SNEGSKA (reference sequence). CDR3 protein: CSARLMMNTEAFF. The CDR3 nucleotides are TGCAGTGCAAGGCTTATGATGAACACTGAAGCTTTCTTT.

This clonotype was seen at least ten times. The chain carries TRBV7-8 and TRBJ2-1; D might be TRBD1 or TRBD2, each matching 5 bases. In germline, CDR1 is SGHVS, CDR2 FQNEAQ. This CDR3 region has 15 residues. Trimming took 6 bases from V and 1 from J, leaving 13 bases between them. The CDR3 DNA reads TGTGCCAGCAGTCCACGGGGCCTATCCTACAATGAGCAGTTCTTC. Protein: CASSPRGLSYNEQFF.

The gene calls are TRBV29-1 and TRBJ2-6; unclear D gene. The CDR3 totals 14 residues. Looked up from germline, CDR1 is SQVTM and CDR2 is ANQGSEA. Trimming removed 4 bases from V and 1 base from J, with 8 bases in between. The CDR3 DNA reads as TGCAGCGTTGGTCCGATGTCTGGGGCCAACGTCCTGACTTTC. This encodes CSVGPMSGANVLTF. The entire variable domain, with the rest obtained from reference TRBV29-1 and TRBJ2-6, is as follows: SAVISQKPSRDICQRGTSLTIQCQVDSQVTMMFWYRQQPGQSLTLIATANQGSEATYESGFVIDKFPISRPNLTFSTLTVSNMSPEDSSIYLCSVGPMSGANVLTFGAGSRLTVL.

Points on this clonotype: Its ends do not fully match the called genes, so a read error is possible. Written as DNA, the CDR3 is TGCTGTGCCAGACGCGTTACAGGGGGTTACGGCAATGAGCAGTTCTTC. Amino acids: CCARRVTGGYGNEQFF. The chain links TRBV20-1 to TRBJ2-1; 8 bases map to TRBD1. Germline CDR1 is DFQATT and CDR2 is SNEGSKA (reference sequence). The CDR3 totals 16 residues.

This clonotype was seen once. The chain links TRBV12-3 or TRBV12-4 to TRBJ1-4; D uncertain. Trimming removed 3 bases at V and 0 bases at J, with 5 bases between. The length of the CDR3 is 14 residues. CDR3 DNA: TGTGCCAGCAGTTTTAATCCAACTAATGAAAAACTGTTTTTT. Translating gives CASSFNPTNEKLFF.

This clonotype was observed many times. This chain links TRBV4-2 with TRBJ2-1, with D hard to call. The germline gives CDR1 LGHNA, CDR2 YNFKEQ. This CDR3 region has 20 residues. V was shortened by 1 base and J by 0 bases, with 22 bases between the two germline ends. The chain's CDR3 is CASSQGRVLSERSSYNEQFF. The CDR3 coding sequence is TGTGCCAGCAGCCAAGGAAGGGTACTTTCGGAGCGCTCCTCCTACAATGAGCAGTTCTTC.

The sample holds many counts of this clonotype. The chain links TRBV7-2 to TRBJ2-7; 10 bases are shared with TRBD2. With 5 bases clipped from V and 3 bases from J, the junction kept 4 bases outside the gene matches. Per the germline V gene, CDR1 is SGHTA and CDR2 is FQGNSA. The CDR3 contains 14 residues. CDR3 bases: TGTGCCAGCAGCACTAGCGGGAACAGCTACGAGCAGTACTTC. Translation: CASSTSGNSYEQYF.

This clonotype was observed a few times. This chain uses TRBV14 with TRBJ2-3; TRBD2 might be the D (5 bases). The CDR3 length is 14 residues. Germline values: CDR1 SGHDN, CDR2 FVKESK. V was pared by 4 bases and J by 9 bases, with 17 bases between. The CDR3 DNA is TGTGCCAGCAGCCGCGGGCTAACCAGGATGACGCAGTATTTT. Translation gives CASSRGLTRMTQYF. Variable domain in full (rest from reference TRBV14 and TRBJ2-3): EAGVTQFPSHSVIEKGQTVTLRCDPISGHDNLYWYRRVMGKEIKFLLHFVKESKQDESGMPNNRFLAERTGGTYSTLKVQPAELEDSGVYFCASSRGLTRMTQYFGPGTRLTVL.

The rearrangement joins TRBV5-1 to TRBJ2-3, with D possibly being TRBD1 (5 bases). Trimming cost V 1 base and J 6 bases, with 15 bases left between them. Germline V lookup: CDR1 SGHRS, CDR2 YFSETQ. The CDR3 is 15 amino acids. The CDR3 sequence: CASSLKDIPVDTQYF. CDR3 DNA sequence: TGCGCCAGCAGCTTGAAGGACATCCCCGTGGATACGCAGTATTTT.

This clonotype was observed at least ten times. The V and J genes are TRBV29-1 and TRBJ1-1; 7 bases line up with TRBD1. The CDR3 loop spans 15 amino acids. From germline, CDR1 is SQVTM and CDR2 ANQGSEA. V lost 6 bases, J lost 4 bases, and 14 bases stayed unmatched. The CDR3 DNA sequence: TGCAGCGTCCAATCCCCGGGACAGCGCTTCACTGAAGCTTTCTTT. This encodes CSVQSPGQRFTEAFF.

This chain joins TRBV7-2 and TRBJ1-1; no clear D gene. Germline V gene lookup returns CDR1 SGHTA and CDR2 FQGNSA. V was cut by 5 bases and J by 5 bases, with 15 bases left in between. This CDR3 region has 14 residues. Here the CDR3 reads CASSPPKGLTEAFF. For the CDR3, the DNA is TGTGCCAGCAGCCCCCCCAAGGGATTAACTGAAGCTTTCTTT.

There are a few counts of this clonotype. The V call is TRBV20-1, the J call TRBJ2-4; D is possibly TRBD2 (6 bases). V gave up 7 bases and J gave up 9 bases, with 25 bases separating them. This CDR3 spans 15 amino acids. Germline V gene sequence: CDR1 DFQATT, CDR2 SNEGSKA (reference sequence). Here the CDR3 DNA reads TGCAGTGTAGCGAGGGTGTCCTCGGGAGATGGCATTCAGTACTTC. It specifies CSVARVSSGDGIQYF.

This clonotype was detected only a few times. The gene calls are TRBV12-3 or TRBV12-4 and TRBJ2-7; 9 bases fit TRBD1. CDR3 size: 13 residues. Unmatched junction bases numbered 6, after V lost 6 bases and J lost 6 bases. This CDR3 is CASRNRGRIEQYF. The DNA of the CDR3 is TGTGCCAGCAGAAACAGGGGGCGCATCGAGCAGTACTTC.

The V and J genes are TRBV5-1 and TRBJ2-3; TRBD1 is a possible D gene (5 bases). Germline CDR1 SGHRS, CDR2 YFSETQ. The CDR3 extends over 14 amino acids. The ends were cut back, 0 bases at V and 5 bases at J, with 10 bases in the middle. The CDR3 here is CASSLGARGDTQYF. CDR3 nucleotide sequence: TGCGCCAGCAGCTTGGGGGCTAGGGGAGATACGCAGTATTTT.

In this sample, this clonotype turned up a few times. V gene TRBV10-3 combines with J gene TRBJ2-5; 9 nucleotides agree with TRBD1. CDR3 length equals 15 residues. Germline-derived CDR1 and CDR2 are ENHRY and SYGVKD. V lost 0 bases to trimming and J lost 3 bases; unmatched junction nucleotides: 2. CDR3 sequence: CAISESWTGEETQYF. Written as DNA, the CDR3 is TGTGCCATCAGTGAGTCATGGACAGGGGAAGAGACCCAGTACTTC.

This clonotype was seen many times. The chain carries TRBV21-1 and TRBJ2-2; the table names TRBD1, a call not compared with the DNA. TRBV21-1 is labeled a pseudogene. The CDR3 extends over 14 amino acids. Here the CDR3 DNA reads TGTGCCAGCAGGGACAGGGGGAACACCGGGGAGCTGTTTTTT. Its translation: CASRDRGNTGELFF.

CDR3 nucleotide sequence: TGTGCCAGCAGTGGGGGACTAGCGGGTCCAGAGACCCAGTACTTC. This encodes CASSGGLAGPETQYF. The chain has TRBV27 and TRBJ2-5, with 12 nucleotides matching TRBD2. The CDR3 spans 15 residues. In germline, CDR1 is MNHEY, CDR2 SMNVEV (reference sequence). V shed 5 bases, J shed 4 bases, and the junction held 5 bases outside the gene matches.

This clonotype was observed many times. The chain has TRBV7-9 and TRBJ1-1; D not certain. Trimming took 2 bases from V and 1 from J, leaving 11 bases between them. The CDR3 is 15 residues long. Germline V lookup: CDR1 SEHNR, CDR2 FQNEAQ (reference sequence). In DNA, the CDR3 is TGTGCCAGCAGCTTACAGACGGACCGGAACACTGAAGCTTTCTTT. This gives the protein CASSLQTDRNTEAFF.

The table lists this clonotype with a few counts. The V and J genes are TRBV5-1 and TRBJ2-3; a possible D gene is TRBD2 (6 bases). This CDR3 is 14 amino acids long. Germline values: CDR1 SGHRS, CDR2 YFSETQ. The V end was cut by 1 base, the J end by 5 bases, with 11 bases between. The CDR3 reads CASSLFGGEDTQYF. In DNA, the CDR3 is TGCGCCAGCAGCTTGTTCGGGGGAGAAGATACGCAGTATTTT.

In this sample, this clonotype turned up a few times. This chain links TRBV11-1 with TRBJ2-1; 8 positions agree with TRBD2. CDR3 length equals 19 residues. Germline CDR1 and CDR2: SGHAT and FQDESV (reference sequence). Trimming took 5 bases from V and 0 from J; bases not matched to a gene: 15. The CDR3 here is CASSPRRPSSGSSYNEQFF. Here the CDR3 DNA reads TGTGCCAGCAGCCCAAGACGTCCCTCGAGCGGGAGCTCCTACAATGAGCAGTTCTTC.

There are many counts of this clonotype. This chain links TRBV5-1 with TRBJ1-6; D remains ambiguous. The CDR3 covers 14 residues. Germline lookup yields CDR1 SGHRS and CDR2 YFSETQ. Trimming pared 0 bases from V and 7 bases from J, leaving 8 bases between. CDR3 coding DNA: TGCGCCAGCAGCTTGGAGGGAAGGAATTCACCCCTCCACTTT. It translates to CASSLEGRNSPLHF. The entire variable domain, with the rest obtained from reference TRBV5-1 and TRBJ1-6, is as follows: KAGVTQTPRYLIKTRGQQVTLSCSPISGHRSVSWYQQTPGQGLQFLFEYFSETQRNKGNFPGRFSGRQFSNSRSEMNVSTLELGDSALYLCASSLEGRNSPLHFGNGTRLTVT.

V is TRBV19 and J is TRBJ1-5, with D maybe TRBD1 (5 bases). The CDR3 sequence is 12 residues long. V shed 7 bases and J shed 11 bases, with 15 bases lying between them. In germline, CDR1 is LNHDA, CDR2 SQIVND (reference sequence). This chain's CDR3 is CASTGFFKAQHF. The CDR3 bases are TGTGCCAGTACAGGGTTCTTCAAGGCCCAGCATTTT.

The chain employs TRBV11-2 and TRBJ2-7; 9 nucleotides line up with TRBD2. V was clipped by 1 base and J by 2 bases; unmatched bases: 3. CDR1 is SGHAT, CDR2 FQNNGV, per germline. The CDR3 is made up of 15 amino acids. The CDR3 region is CASSLGGGGAYEQYF. Written as DNA, the CDR3 is TGTGCCAGCAGCTTAGGCGGGGGGGGGGCCTACGAGCAGTACTTC.